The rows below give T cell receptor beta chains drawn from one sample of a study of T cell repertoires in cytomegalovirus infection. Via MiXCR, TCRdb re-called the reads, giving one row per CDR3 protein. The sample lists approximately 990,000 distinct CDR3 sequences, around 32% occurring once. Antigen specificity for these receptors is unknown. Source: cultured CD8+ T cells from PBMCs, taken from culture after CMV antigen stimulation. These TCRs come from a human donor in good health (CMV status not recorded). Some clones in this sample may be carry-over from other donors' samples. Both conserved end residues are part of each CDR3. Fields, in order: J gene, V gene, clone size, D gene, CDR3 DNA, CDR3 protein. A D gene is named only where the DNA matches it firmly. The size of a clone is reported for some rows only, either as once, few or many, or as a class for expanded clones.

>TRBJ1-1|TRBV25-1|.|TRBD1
TGTGCCAGCACCACCAAGGGGGCTCCTGAAGCTTTCTTT
CASTTKGAPEAFF
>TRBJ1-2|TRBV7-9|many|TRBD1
TGTGCCAGCAGCTTATTCCCGGGACAGCCCTATGGCTACACCTTC
CASSLFPGQPYGYTF
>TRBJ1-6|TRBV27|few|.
TGTGCCAGCGCGCTTACAGTTATATCACCCCTCCACTTT
CASALTVISPLHF
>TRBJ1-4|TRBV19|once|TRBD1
TGTGCCAGTAGTATCTTCCCAGGGGGCGCTTCTTTAGGAATCAGCACGAAGAATGAAAAACTGTTTTTT
CASSIFPGGASLGISTKNEKLFF
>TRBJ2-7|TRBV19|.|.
TGTGCCAGTAGCCGGGGGACTCCAGAGCAGTACTTC
CASSRGTPEQYF
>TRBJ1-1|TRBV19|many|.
TGTGCCAGTATTCGGGGATACACTGAAGCTTTCTTT
CASIRGYTEAFF
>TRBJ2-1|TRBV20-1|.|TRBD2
TGCAGTGCCAGAAGAGCGGATGAACTAGCGGGGGGGTCCTACAATGAGCAGTTCTTC
CSARRADELAGGSYNEQFF
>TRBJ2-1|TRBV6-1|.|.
TGTGCCAGCAGGCTTGACAGGAGTCGGGAGCAGTTCTTC
CASRLDRSREQFF
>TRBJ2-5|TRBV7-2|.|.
TGTGCCAGCAGCTCCGGGAGAGGGGAGACCCAGTACTTC
CASSSGRGETQYF
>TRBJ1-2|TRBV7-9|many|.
TGTGCCAGCAGCTTAGGGGCTTTGGCGTATGGCTACACCTTC
CASSLGALAYGYTF
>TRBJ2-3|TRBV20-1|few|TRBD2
TGCAGTGCTTTTCACTTAGGGACTAGCGGGGGGGCGGTCACAGATACGCAGTATTTT
CSAFHLGTSGGAVTDTQYF
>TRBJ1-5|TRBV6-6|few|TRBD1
TGTGCCAGCAGTTACCGGGACAGGGATCAGCCCCAGCATTTT
CASSYRDRDQPQHF
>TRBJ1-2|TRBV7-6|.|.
TGTGCCAGCAGCTCCGAAGCCCAGGGGCAAGCGAACGGCTACACCTTC
CASSSEAQGQANGYTF
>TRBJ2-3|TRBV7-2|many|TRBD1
TGTGCCAGCAGCTTTGGACAGGACCTCACAGATACGCAGTATTTT
CASSFGQDLTDTQYF
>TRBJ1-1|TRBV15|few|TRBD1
TGTGCCACCAGCTTCCGGACAGGGTTGATGGATGACACTGAAGCTTTCTTT
CATSFRTGLMDDTEAFF
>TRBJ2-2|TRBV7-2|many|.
TGTGCCAGCAGCTTCTACAGACTTAGCAACACCGGGGAGCTGTTTTTT
CASSFYRLSNTGELFF
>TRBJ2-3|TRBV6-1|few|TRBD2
TGTGCCAGCAGTAACATAGCGGGGGGCCCCACAGATACGCAGTATTTT
CASSNIAGGPTDTQYF
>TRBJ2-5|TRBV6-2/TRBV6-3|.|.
TGTGCCAGCAGTTACGCGACTAGACAAGAGACCCAGTACTTC
CASSYATRQETQYF
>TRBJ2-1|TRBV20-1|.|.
TGCAGTGCTAGCAATGAGCAGTTCTTC
CSASNEQFF
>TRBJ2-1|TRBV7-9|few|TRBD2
TGTGCCAGCAACCCCCGTGAGGCAGCGGGGAATGAGCAGTTCTTC
CASNPREAAGNEQFF
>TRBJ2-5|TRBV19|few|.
TGTGCCAGTAGTATCGGAGACAGTATGGGGGAGACCCAGTACTTC
CASSIGDSMGETQYF
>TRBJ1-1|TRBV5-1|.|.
TGCGCCAGCAGCTTGGAGAGCGGGAACACTGAAGCTTTCTTT
CASSLESGNTEAFF
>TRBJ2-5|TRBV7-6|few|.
TGTGCCAGCAGCCAATCAAGGGGGAGGGAGACCCAGTACTTC
CASSQSRGRETQYF
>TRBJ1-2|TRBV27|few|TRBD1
TGTGCCAGCAGTTGGACAGGGGCGCCCCTTGGCTACACCTTC
CASSWTGAPLGYTF
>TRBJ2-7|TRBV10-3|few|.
TGTGCCATCAGAACCGACTCCACTGCCGCCTACGAGCAGTACTTC
CAIRTDSTAAYEQYF
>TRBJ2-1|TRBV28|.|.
TGTGCCAGCAGTTTCTTAGGGGAAGGACCCTACAATGAGCAGTTCTTC
CASSFLGEGPYNEQFF
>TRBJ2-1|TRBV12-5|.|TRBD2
TGTGCTAGTGGTTCACCGGGGATAGCGGGGGCCCAGGGTGAGCAGTTCTTC
CASGSPGIAGAQGEQFF
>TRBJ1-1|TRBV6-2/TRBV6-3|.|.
TGTGCCAGCAGTTACAGTCAGCTCAACACTGAAGCTTTCTTT
CASSYSQLNTEAFF
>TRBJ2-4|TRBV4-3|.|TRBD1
TGCGCCAGCAGCCAAGGCAGGGGGCAAATCGTTCAGTACTTC
CASSQGRGQIVQYF
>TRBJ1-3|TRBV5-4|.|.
TGTGCCAGCAGCGACCGGGACACCACATCCCCTGGAAACACCATATATTTT
CASSDRDTTSPGNTIYF
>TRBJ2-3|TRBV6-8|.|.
TGTGCCAGCAGTTTACACTCAACTCGGTCCCTCACAGATACGCAGTATTTT
CASSLHSTRSLTDTQYF
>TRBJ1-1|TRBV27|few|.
TGTGCCAGCAGTTCCCGAGGGGGTGCAGCTTTCTTT
CASSSRGGAAFF
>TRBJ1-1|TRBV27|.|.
TGTGCCAGCAGCCTGCGAGGGGTATCACGGGAAGCTTTCTTT
CASSLRGVSREAFF
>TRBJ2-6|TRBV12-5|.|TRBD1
TGTGCTAGTGGCCCGGGACAGGGGGCTTCTGGGGCCAACGTCCTGACTTTC
CASGPGQGASGANVLTF
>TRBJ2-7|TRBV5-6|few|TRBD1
TGTGCCAGCAGTCGCAGGGGGTCCTCATACTACGAGCAGTACTTC
CASSRRGSSYYEQYF
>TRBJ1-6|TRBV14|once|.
TGTGCCAGCAGCCTCTGGGACGTCAATTCACCCCTCCACTTT
CASSLWDVNSPLHF
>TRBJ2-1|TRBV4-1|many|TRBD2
TGCGCCAGCAGCCAGGCGGGGACTAGCGGAAAAGAGCAGTTCTTC
CASSQAGTSGKEQFF
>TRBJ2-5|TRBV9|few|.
TGTGCCAGCAGCAAAGAGAGGGGAGGCCAGTACTTC
CASSKERGGQYF
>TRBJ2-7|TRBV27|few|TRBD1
TGTGCCAGCAGTTGGTCGGGACAGGGGTTCTACGAGCAGTACTTC
CASSWSGQGFYEQYF
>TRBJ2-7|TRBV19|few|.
TGTGCCAGTAGTATAGATCAGGGCTACGAGCAGTACTTC
CASSIDQGYEQYF
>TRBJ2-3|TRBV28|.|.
TGTGCCAGCGAAACAGGACAACTTAGCACAGATACGCAGTATTTT
CASETGQLSTDTQYF
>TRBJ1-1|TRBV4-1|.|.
TGCGCCAGCAGCCAAGATCAATTCTATAGGAACACTGAAGCTTTCTTT
CASSQDQFYRNTEAFF
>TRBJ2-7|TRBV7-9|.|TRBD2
TGTGCCAGCAGCTTAAGCGGGGAGTCGATCCACGAGCAGTACTTC
CASSLSGESIHEQYF
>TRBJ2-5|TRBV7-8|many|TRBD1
TGTGCCAGCAGCTTTCTTGGGACAGGCGGTCTCAAAACCCAGTACTTC
CASSFLGTGGLKTQYF